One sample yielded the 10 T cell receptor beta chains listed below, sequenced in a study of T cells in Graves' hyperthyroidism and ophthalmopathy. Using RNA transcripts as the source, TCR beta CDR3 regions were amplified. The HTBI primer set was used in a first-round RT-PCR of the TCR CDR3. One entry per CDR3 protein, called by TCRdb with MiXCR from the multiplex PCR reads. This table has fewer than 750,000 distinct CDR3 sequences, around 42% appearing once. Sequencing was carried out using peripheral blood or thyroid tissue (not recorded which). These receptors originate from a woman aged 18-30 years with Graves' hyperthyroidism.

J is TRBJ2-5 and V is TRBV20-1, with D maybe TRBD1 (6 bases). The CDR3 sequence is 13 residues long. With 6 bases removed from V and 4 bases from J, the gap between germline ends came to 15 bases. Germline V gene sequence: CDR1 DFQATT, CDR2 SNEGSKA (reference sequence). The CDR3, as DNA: TGCAGTGCACCCAACAGGGCTGGAGAGACCCAGTACTTC. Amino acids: CSAPNRAGETQYF.

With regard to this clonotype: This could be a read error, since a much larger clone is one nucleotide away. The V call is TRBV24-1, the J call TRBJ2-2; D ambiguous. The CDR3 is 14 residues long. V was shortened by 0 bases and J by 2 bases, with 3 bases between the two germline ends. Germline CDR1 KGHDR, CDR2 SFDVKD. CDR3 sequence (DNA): TGTGCCACCAGTGATTTGGGAAACACCGGGGAGCTGTTTTTT. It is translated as CATSDLGNTGELFF.

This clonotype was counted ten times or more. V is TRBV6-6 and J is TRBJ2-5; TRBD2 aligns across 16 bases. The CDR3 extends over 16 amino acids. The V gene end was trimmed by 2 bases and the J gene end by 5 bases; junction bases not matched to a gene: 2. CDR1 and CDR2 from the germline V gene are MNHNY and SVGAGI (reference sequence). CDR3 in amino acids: CASSYGTSGRVETQYF. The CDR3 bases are TGTGCCAGCAGTTACGGGACTAGCGGGAGGGTCGAGACCCAGTACTTC.

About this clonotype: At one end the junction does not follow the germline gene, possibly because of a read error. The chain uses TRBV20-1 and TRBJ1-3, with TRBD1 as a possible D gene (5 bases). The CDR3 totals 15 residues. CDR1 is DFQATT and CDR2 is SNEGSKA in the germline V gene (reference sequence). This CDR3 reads CSAREPGTVGDTIYF. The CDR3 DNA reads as TGCAGTGCTAGAGAGCCGGGGACCGTTGGAGACACCATATATTTT.

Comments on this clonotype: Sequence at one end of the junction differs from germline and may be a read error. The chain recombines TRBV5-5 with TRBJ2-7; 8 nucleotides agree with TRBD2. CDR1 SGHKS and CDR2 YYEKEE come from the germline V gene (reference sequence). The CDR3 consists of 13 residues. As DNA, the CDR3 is TGTGCCAGCAGCCCAGGACTAGCCTACAAGCAGTACTTC. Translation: CASSPGLAYKQYF.

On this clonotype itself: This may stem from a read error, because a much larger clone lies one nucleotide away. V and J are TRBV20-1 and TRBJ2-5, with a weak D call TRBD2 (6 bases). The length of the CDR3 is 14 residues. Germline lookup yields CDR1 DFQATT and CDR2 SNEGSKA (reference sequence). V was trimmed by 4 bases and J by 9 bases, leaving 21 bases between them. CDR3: CSANRRLFSGAQYF. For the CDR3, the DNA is TGCAGTGCTAACCGACGTCTATTTTCGGGGGCCCAGTACTTC.

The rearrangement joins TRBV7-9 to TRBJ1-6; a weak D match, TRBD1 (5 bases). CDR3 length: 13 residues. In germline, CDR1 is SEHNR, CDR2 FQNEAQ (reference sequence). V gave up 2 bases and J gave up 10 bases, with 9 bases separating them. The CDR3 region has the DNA TGTGCCAGCAGCTTATTGGGGCAATCACCCCTCCACTTT. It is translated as CASSLLGQSPLHF.

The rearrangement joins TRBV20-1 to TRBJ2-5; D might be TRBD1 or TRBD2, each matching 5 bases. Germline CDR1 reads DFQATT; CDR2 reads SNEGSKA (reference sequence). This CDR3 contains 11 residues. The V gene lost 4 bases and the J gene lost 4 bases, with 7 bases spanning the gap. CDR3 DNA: TGCAGTGCTACCGGGACAGAGACCCAGTACTTC. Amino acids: CSATGTETQYF.

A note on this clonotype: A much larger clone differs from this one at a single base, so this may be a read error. The CDR3 reads CATKDTDADTQYF. The DNA of the CDR3 is TGTGCCACCAAGGACACGGACGCAGATACGCAGTATTTT. This chain links TRBV10-3 with TRBJ2-3; D may be TRBD1 (5 bases). V shed 10 bases and J shed 4 bases, with 15 bases lying between them. The CDR3 length is 13 residues. The V gene's germline CDR1 is ENHRY and CDR2 SYGVKD.

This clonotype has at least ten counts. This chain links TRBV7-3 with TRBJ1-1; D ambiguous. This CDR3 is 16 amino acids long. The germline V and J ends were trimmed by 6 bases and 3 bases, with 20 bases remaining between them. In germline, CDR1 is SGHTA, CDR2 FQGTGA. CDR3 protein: CASSFGPPGRHTEAFF. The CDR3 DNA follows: TGTGCCAGCAGTTTCGGGCCCCCCGGGAGGCACACTGAAGCTTTCTTT.